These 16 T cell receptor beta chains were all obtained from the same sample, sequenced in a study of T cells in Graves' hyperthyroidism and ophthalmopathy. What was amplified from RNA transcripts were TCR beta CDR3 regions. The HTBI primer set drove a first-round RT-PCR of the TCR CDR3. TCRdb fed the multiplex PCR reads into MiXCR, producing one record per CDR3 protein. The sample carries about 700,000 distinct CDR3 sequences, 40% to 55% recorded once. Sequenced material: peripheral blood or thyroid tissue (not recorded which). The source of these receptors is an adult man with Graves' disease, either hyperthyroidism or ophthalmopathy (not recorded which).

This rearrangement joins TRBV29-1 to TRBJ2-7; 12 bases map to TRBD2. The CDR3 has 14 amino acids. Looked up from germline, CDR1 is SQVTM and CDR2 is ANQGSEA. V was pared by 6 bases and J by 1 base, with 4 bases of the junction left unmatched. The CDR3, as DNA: TGCAGCGTCCTACTAGCGGGGGGATCCTACGAGCAGTACTTC. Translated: CSVLLAGGSYEQYF.

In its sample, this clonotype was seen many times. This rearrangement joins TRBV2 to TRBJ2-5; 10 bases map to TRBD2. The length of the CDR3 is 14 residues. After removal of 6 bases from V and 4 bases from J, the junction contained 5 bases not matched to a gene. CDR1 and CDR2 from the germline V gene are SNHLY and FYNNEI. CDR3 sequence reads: CASSGSGRGETQYF. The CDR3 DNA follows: TGTGCCAGCAGCGGGAGCGGGAGGGGAGAGACCCAGTACTTC.

The CDR3 DNA reads as TGTGCCAGTAGTATAGTCAGGAACACTGAAGCTTTCTTT. It is translated as CASSIVRNTEAFF. The rearrangement links TRBV19 to TRBJ1-1; D gene ambiguous. V was shortened by 1 base and J by 1 base, with 4 bases between the two germline ends. Germline V CDR1 and CDR2: LNHDA, SQIVND (reference sequence). The CDR3 consists of 13 residues.

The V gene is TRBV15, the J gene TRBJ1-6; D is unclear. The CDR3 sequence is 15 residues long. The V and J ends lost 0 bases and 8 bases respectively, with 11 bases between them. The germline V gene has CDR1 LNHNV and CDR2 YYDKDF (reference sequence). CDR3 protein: CATSRDGRPDSPLHF. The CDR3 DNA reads TGTGCCACCAGCAGAGATGGGCGCCCCGATTCACCCCTCCACTTT.

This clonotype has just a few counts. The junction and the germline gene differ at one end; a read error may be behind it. The CDR3 coding sequence is TGTGCCAGCAGTTTGACCGGGACGGGAGAGACCCAGTACTTC. Translation gives CASSLTGTGETQYF. V is TRBV10-3 and J is TRBJ2-5, with D perhaps TRBD1 or TRBD2 (5 bases each). CDR1 ENHRY and CDR2 SYGVKD come from the germline V gene. CDR3 length equals 14 residues.

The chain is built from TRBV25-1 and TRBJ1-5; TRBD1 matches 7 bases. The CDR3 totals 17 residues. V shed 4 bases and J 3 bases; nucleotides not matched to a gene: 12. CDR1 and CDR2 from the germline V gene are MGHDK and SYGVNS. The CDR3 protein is CASSVLSGQALNQPQHF. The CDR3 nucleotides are TGTGCCAGCAGTGTCCTCTCCGGACAGGCCCTCAATCAGCCCCAGCATTTT. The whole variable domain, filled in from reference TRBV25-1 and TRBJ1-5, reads EADIYQTPRYLVIGTGKKITLECSQTMGHDKMYWYQQDPGMELHLIHYSYGVNSTEKGDLSSESTVSRIRTEHFPLTLESARPSHTSQYLCASSVLSGQALNQPQHFGDGTRLSIL.

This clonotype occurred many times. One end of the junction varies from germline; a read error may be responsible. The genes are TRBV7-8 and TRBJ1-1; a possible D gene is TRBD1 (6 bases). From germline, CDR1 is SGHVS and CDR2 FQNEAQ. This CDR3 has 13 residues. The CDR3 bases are TGTGCCAGCAGCTTAACTCCGGGGACAATAGGGGGCTTT. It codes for CASSLTPGTIGGF.

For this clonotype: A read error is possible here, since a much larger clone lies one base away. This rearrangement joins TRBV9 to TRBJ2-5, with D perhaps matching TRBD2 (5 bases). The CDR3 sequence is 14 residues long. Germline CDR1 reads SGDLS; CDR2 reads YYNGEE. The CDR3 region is CAGSGSGIQETQYF. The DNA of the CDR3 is TGTGCCGGCAGCGGTTCGGGGATCCAAGAGACCCAGTACTTC. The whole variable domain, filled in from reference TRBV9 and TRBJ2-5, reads DSGVTQTPKHLITATGQRVTLRCSPRSGDLSVYWYQQSLDQGLQFLIQYYNGEERAKGNILERFSAQQFPDLHSELNLSSLELGDSALYFCAGSGSGIQETQYFGPGTRLLVL.

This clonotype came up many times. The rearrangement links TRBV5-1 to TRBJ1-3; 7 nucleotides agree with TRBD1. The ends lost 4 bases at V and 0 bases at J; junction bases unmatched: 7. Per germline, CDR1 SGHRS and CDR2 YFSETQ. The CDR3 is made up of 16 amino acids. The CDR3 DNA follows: TGCGCCAGCAGCGACGGACAGGCCTTCTCTGGAAACACCATATATTTT. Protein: CASSDGQAFSGNTIYF.

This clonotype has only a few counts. CDR3 amino acids: CASSEISGPNTGELFF. In DNA form, the CDR3 reads TGTGCCAGCAGTGAGATAAGCGGCCCGAACACCGGGGAGCTGTTTTTT. V gene TRBV2 combines with J gene TRBJ2-2, with TRBD2 as a possible D gene (5 bases). V lost 3 bases, J lost 0 bases, and 11 bases lay in between. Germline V lookup: CDR1 SNHLY, CDR2 FYNNEI. This CDR3 region has 16 residues. Full variable domain (rest looked up from reference TRBV2 and TRBJ2-2): EPEVTQTPSHQVTQMGQEVILRCVPISNHLYFYWYRQILGQKVEFLVSFYNNEISEKSEIFDDQFSVERPDGSNFTLKIRSTKLEDSAMYFCASSEISGPNTGELFFGEGSRLTVL.

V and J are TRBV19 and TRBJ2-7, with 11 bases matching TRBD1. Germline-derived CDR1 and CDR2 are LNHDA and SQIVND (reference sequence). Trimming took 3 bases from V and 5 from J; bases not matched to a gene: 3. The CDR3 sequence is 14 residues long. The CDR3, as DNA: TGTGCCAGTAGTATCCGGACAGGGGGCGACGAGCAGTACTTC. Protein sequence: CASSIRTGGDEQYF.

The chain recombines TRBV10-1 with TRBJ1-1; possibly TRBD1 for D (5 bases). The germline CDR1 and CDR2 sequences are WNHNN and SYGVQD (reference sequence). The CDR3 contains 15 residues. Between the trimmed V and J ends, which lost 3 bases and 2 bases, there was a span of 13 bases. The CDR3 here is CASSERGGANTEAFF. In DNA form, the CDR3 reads TGCGCCAGCAGTGAAAGGGGAGGGGCCAACACTGAAGCTTTCTTT.

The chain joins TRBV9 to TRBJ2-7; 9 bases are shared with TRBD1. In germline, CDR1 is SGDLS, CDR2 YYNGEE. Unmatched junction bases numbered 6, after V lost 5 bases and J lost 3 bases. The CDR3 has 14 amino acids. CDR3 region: CASSLGTGIYEQYF. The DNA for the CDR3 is TGTGCCAGCAGTTTGGGGACAGGGATCTACGAGCAGTACTTC.

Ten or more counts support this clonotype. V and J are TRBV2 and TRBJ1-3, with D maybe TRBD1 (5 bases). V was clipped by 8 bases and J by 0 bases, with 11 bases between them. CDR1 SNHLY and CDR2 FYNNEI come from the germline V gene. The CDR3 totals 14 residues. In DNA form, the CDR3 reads TGTGCCAGCCAGGGATCAAGCTCTGGAAACACCATATATTTT. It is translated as CASQGSSSGNTIYF. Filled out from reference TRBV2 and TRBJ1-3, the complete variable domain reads EPEVTQTPSHQVTQMGQEVILRCVPISNHLYFYWYRQILGQKVEFLVSFYNNEISEKSEIFDDQFSVERPDGSNFTLKIRSTKLEDSAMYFCASQGSSSGNTIYFGEGSWLTVV.

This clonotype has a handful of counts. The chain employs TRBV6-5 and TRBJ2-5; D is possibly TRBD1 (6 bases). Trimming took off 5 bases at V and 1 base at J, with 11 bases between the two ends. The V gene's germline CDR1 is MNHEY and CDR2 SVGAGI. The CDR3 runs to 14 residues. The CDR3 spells CASSTRQAQETQYF. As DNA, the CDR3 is TGTGCCAGCAGTACACGACAGGCCCAAGAGACCCAGTACTTC.

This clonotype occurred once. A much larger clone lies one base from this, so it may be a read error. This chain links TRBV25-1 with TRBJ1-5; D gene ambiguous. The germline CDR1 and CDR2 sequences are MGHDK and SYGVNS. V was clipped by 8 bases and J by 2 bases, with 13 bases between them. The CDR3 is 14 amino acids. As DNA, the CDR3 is TGTGCCAGCGGTTTAGGTGATGGCAATCAGCCCCAGCATTTT. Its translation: CASGLGDGNQPQHF.